This T cell receptor (beta chain) was obtained from a study of T-cell memory formation after mild COVID-19. In the study overall: Largely donor-specific sequence clusters came from a couple of donors. Study-level findings and limits: Shrinking CD4+ clones resided mostly in CM and EM, and CD8+ ones in EMRA. Clones contracting day 15 to 85 were balanced CD4/CD8; later expanders leaned CD4+.

A remark on this clonotype: Its antigen is not known.

TCRdb recomputed calls from the 5' RACE reads with MiXCR, one row per CDR3 protein. The sample lists under 200,000 distinct CDR3 sequences; under 14% were seen once. The ends lost 6 bases at V and 4 bases at J; junction bases unmatched: 7. The CDR3 spans 14 residues. The source of this sequence is a man younger than 30 who had mild COVID-19 (a few samples of this study predate the infection). Cell type and time point are not known. This chain joins TRBV12-3 or TRBV12-4 and TRBJ2-7, with TRBD1 identical over 9 bases. The sample comprised PBMCs or a T cell subset sorted from them (not recorded which). The CDR3 spells CASSPDRGKYEQYF. The CDR3, as DNA: TGTGCCAGCAGCCCCGACAGGGGGAAATACGAGCAGTACTTC.